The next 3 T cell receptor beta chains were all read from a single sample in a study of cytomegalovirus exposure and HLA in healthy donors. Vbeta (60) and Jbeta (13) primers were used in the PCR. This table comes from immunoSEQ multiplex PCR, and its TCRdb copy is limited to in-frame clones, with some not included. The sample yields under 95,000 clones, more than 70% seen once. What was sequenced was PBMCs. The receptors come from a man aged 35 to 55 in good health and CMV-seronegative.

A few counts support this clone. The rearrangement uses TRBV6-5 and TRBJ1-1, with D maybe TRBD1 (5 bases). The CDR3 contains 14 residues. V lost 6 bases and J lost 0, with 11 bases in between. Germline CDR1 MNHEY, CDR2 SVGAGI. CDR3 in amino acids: CASRIDSMNTEAFF. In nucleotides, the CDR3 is TGTGCCAGCAGGATTGACAGCATGAACACTGAAGCTTTCTTT.

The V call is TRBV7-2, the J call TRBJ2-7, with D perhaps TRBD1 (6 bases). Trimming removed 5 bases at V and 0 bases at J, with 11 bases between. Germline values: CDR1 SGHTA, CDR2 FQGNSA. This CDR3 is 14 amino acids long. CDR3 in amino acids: CASSQDSVSYEQYF. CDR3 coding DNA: TGTGCCAGCAGCCAGGACAGCGTCTCCTACGAGCAGTACTTC. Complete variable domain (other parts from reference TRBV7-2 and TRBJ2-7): GAGVSQSPSNKVTEKGKDVELRCDPISGHTALYWYRQSLGQGLEFLIYFQGNSAPDKSGLPSDRFSAERTGGSVSTLTIQRTQQEDSAVYLCASSQDSVSYEQYFGPGTRLTVT.

This chain's CDR3 is CASSQESFLAIYF. CDR3 coding DNA: TGTGCCAGCAGCCAAGAATCCTTTCTAGCCATATATTTT. V usage is TRBV4-2 and J usage is TRBJ1-3, with D hard to call. Between the trimmed V and J ends, which lost 0 bases and 11 bases, there was a span of 11 bases. The CDR3 contains 13 residues. Germline V lookup: CDR1 LGHNA, CDR2 YNFKEQ.